The T cell receptor beta chain described here comes from a study of blood T cell repertoires in COVID-19. Study context: The United States, Italy and Spain supplied acute and convalescent COVID-19 samples. PBMCs, B-cell-depleted T cells, or T cells provided the cDNA or gDNA that made up the material.

In the original processing: How many nucleated cells were present was estimated from reference gene primer amplification. Generated by immunoSEQ multiplex PCR, the TCRdb table keeps only in-frame clones and is missing some. For V, J and clone size, that table is used; D and trimming come from the DNA. The repertoire holds more than 15,000 clones, more than 80% seen once, with 4% to 5% in the top ten. With 4 bases removed from V and 3 bases from J, the gap between germline ends came to 24 bases. The CDR3 runs 18 residues. Looked up from germline, CDR1 is SGHDN and CDR2 is FVKESK. This receptor was identified in a human donor in a cohort sampled during active COVID-19. The sample taken for sequencing was peripheral blood. This chain connects TRBV14 to TRBJ1-2, with D perhaps matching TRBD1 (5 bases). CDR3 DNA: TGTGCCAGCAGCCTCTCCCATCTTCCCGGGAGAGGGGACTATGGCTACACCTTC. Protein product: CASSLSHLPGRGDYGYTF.